This T cell receptor beta chain was recovered during a study of control samples from healthy donors and cancer patients. Clones were sequenced by immunoSEQ multiplex PCR, and TCRdb holds only the in-frame ones, with some missing. In the table there are 75,000 to 95,000 clones, about 81% of which are singletons. CDR3 length: 15 amino acids. Per the germline V gene, CDR1 is SGHRS and CDR2 is YFSETQ. The V segment lost 4 bases and the J segment 0 bases; nucleotides outside the gene matches: 6. Sequencing input: PBMCs. The chain has TRBV5-1 and TRBJ2-7; TRBD2 matches at 8 bases. The sequence was collected from a man in his 70s with lung cancer. The CDR3 DNA sequence: TGCGCCAGCAGCCTCGGAGCGGGGGTCTCCTACGAGCAGTACTTC. Translation: CASSLGAGVSYEQYF.